This TCR beta chain originates from a study of shared clonotypes between healthy human individuals (dated by TCRdb to 2018 to 2020). For context, the study as a whole: A couple of women and a few men aged 18 to 49 years were included in the cohort. Blood TCR repertoires of a handful of healthy adults were deeply sequenced to estimate repertoire size and the extent of clonotype sharing between individuals. For each donor, CD4 naive and CD4 memory were each given three plates, CD8 naive was given two plates, and CD8 memory was given one plate. To increase sequencing depth and limit assay-specific biases, different laboratories used diverse techniques to prepare libraries and sequence TCR repertoires. Per donor, leukapheresis produced somewhere between about 0.94 and 9 billion PBMCs.

The CDR3 starts with the cysteine, ends with the phenylalanine, and has 13 residues. Kept here is only the CDR3 DNA, which spans 39 bases and is read in frame from base 1. Trimming at the junction amounts to 4 bases on V and 4 bases on J, and the germline ends lie 8 bases apart. CDR1 and CDR2 (KGHSH, LQKENI) derive from the germline V gene. The donors were healthy, HIV-negative adults with no recently reported acute infections or vaccinations. Every donor was a Caucasian adult living in Nashville, Tennessee, USA. CD4+ T cells were enriched by magnetic negative selection; naive cells were then positively selected on CD45RA, and the negative fraction formed the memory subset. Blood was obtained by leukapheresis, after which PBMCs were separated by Ficoll-Histopaque density gradient centrifugation and cryopreserved in liquid nitrogen vapor phase. Purity and quantity of every magnetically sorted T cell population were checked by analytical flow cytometry. Genomic DNA was isolated from every sorted fraction and measured by UV absorbance on a Nanodrop 2000c.

TCR CDR3 regions were amplified from genomic DNA by multiplex PCR using the deep immunoSEQ assay. Extracted genomic DNA from each cell subset was spread evenly across all wells of several immunoSEQ 96-well plates, with each plate serving as a replicate. Each replicate PCR for sorted subsets received approximately 200 ng genomic DNA, equal to about 30,000 T cell genomes. The purified libraries were quantified using a Qubit 3.0 fluorometer, sized with a Bioanalyzer 2100, and then quantified again using the KAPA Library Quantification kit. Every immunoSEQ 96-well plate was sequenced on a dedicated single-read 150-cycle Illumina NextSeq 550 flow cell. Under the source paper's analysis protocol: The immunoSEQ output contained only junctional sequences without quality scores, so filtering could not match that applied to full-length reads. Sequences were annotated with PyIR, a Python wrapper for IgBLAST v1.9, and V/J genes and CDR3 were assigned using IMGT germline references. Reads were removed for weak V/J assignments (E-value above 1e-6), missing CDR3, stop codons, out-of-frame junctions, or ambiguous translated residues. V3J clonotypes were defined by identical inferred V gene, J gene, and CDR3 amino acid sequence. Percentage overlap between repertoires was calculated by dividing the number of shared unique clonotypes by the size of the smaller repertoire. Three approaches were used to assess repertoire richness: RTK rarefaction, the Chao1 estimator, and Recon v2.1 estimates of unobserved clonotypes. OLGA was used to compute generation probabilities for all TCRbeta clonotypes that the gDNA method yielded from a handful of donors. Sourced from immuneACCESS, this table was stored by TCRdb with only in-frame sequences that have V and J called. A share of the clones is absent; for the studies checked, an unresolved V gene accounts for under half, and the remainder has no known explanation. V, J and clone size are taken as reported in that table, and D and trimming were inferred from the DNA itself. This sample has some 1,600,000 clones in its table, and around 98% of those were observed once. The ten biggest clones cover 0.4% to 0.45% of the sample.

The paper's findings and limits, for the study overall: The genetic and exposure-history diversity represented was limited by the small number of donors. Pairwise subsampling led to the expectation that sequencing depth would affect the degree of clonotype sharing among donors. Even with the large sequencing depth, rarefaction of the sorted-subset datasets indicated that sequencing was incomplete. Larger estimated clonotype richness was generally found for naive subsets than for memory subsets. Sampling was restricted to blood, and TCR repertoires in tissue are likely to differ from TCR repertoires in blood. Compared with non-shared clonotypes, the clonotypes found in all four sorted-subset donors had higher generation probabilities. When a few donors were compared, the shared fraction of clonotypes was 5% to 6.5% for naive CD4, around 3.5% for naive CD8, about 2.5% for memory CD4, and 0.4% for memory CD8.

With respect to this clone: This clone's antigen is unknown. Per-base quality was not reported, and no clone a single base away is much larger than it. Within the sample, other DNA sequences also encode this same CDR3.

Sequencing used naive CD4+ T cells sorted from blood. This specimen's cell subset or site label, interpreted: CD45RA+ positively selected. The origin of this receptor is a man aged 30 to 39 in good health. Here the chain combines TRBV18 and TRBJ1-5; there is no confident call for the D gene. The CDR3 region reads CASSLDRNQPQHF. In nucleotide form, the sequence is TGTGCCAGCTCACTTGACCGAAATCAGCCCCAGCATTTT.